The clone carrying this TCR beta chain was recorded once. This CDR3 is built from 14 residues. Germline loops: CDR1 GTSNPN, CDR2 SVGIG (reference sequence). The V and J ends lost 0 bases and 2 bases respectively, with 8 bases between them. This sample was included in a study of OX40 agonist ivuxolimab in advanced cancers. Study-wide context: Cohort: 75% to 90% men, mean age about 60, aged about 20 to 90.

Libraries were prepared by immunoSEQ multiplex PCR; TCRdb keeps only in-frame clonotypes and omits some of them. The data hold 85,000 to 100,000 clones, with around nine tenths observed a single time. The specimen was CD4+ or CD8+ T cells sorted from blood, collected in a trial of the OX40 agonist ivuxolimab. This sequence was found in an adult with an advanced solid tumor such as melanoma, head and neck, liver or kidney cancer. The chain uses TRBV30 and TRBJ1-3; D may be TRBD1 (5 bases). The CDR3 here is CAWSVRGTGNTIYF. For the CDR3, the DNA is TGTGCCTGGAGTGTAAGGGGTACTGGAAACACCATATATTTT.